Listed here are 21 T cell receptor beta chains from one sample, sequenced in a study of blood T cell repertoires in COVID-19. The repertoire was sequenced with immunoSEQ multiplex PCR; TCRdb's copy has only in-frame clones and lacks some. The sample comprises 150,000 to 200,000 clones, around 85% of which are singletons, and about 20% rests with the top ten. Sequencing was done on a sample of peripheral blood. The receptors come from a person between 70 and 80 years old with COVID-19, enrolled during active disease.

This clone has more than one count but fewer than ten. The CDR3 bases are TGTGCCAGAAGCTTAGTTCGGTACAGCGGGGCCTACAATGAGCAGTTCTTC. Protein sequence: CARSLVRYSGAYNEQFF. The chain carries TRBV7-5 and TRBJ2-1; the DNA was not compared with TRBD2, the D call given in the table. TRBV7-5 is tagged as a pseudogene. The CDR3 sequence is 17 residues long.

This clone was counted between two and nine times. This sequence joins TRBV4-2 and TRBJ1-1; no clear D. The CDR3 extends over 13 amino acids. Germline CDR1 reads LGHNA; CDR2 reads YNFKEQ. Trimming stripped 5 bases from V and 4 bases from J, with 11 bases between. DNA of the CDR3: TGTGCCAGCAGCGAAGGACGGGGCACTGAAGCTTTCTTT. It translates to CASSEGRGTEAFF.

The CDR3 is CASSLASRGNTEAFF. The CDR3 nucleotides are TGCGCCAGCAGCTTGGCGTCAAGGGGGAACACTGAAGCTTTCTTT. The chain carries TRBV5-1 and TRBJ1-1; weak D call: TRBD1 (5 bases). This CDR3 is 15 amino acids long. The V gene's germline CDR1 is SGHRS and CDR2 YFSETQ. V was clipped by 0 bases and J by 1 base, with 10 bases between them.

The chain uses TRBV6-1 and TRBJ2-2; no firm D call. The V end was cut by 2 bases, the J end by 0 bases, with 4 bases between. In germline, CDR1 is MNHNS, CDR2 SASEGT. This CDR3 region has 14 residues. The CDR3 DNA reads TGTGCCAGCAGTGAAATAACGAACACCGGGGAGCTGTTTTTT. As protein: CASSEITNTGELFF.

The chain employs TRBV13 and TRBJ2-7, with 14 bases lining up with TRBD2. The CDR3 extends over 16 amino acids. Germline V gene sequence: CDR1 PRHDT, CDR2 FYEKMQ (reference sequence). V shed 3 bases, J shed 4 bases, and the junction held 5 bases outside the gene matches. CDR3 protein: CASSLTSGGVGYEQYF. In DNA, the CDR3 is TGTGCCAGCAGCTTGACTAGCGGGGGGGTTGGTTACGAGCAGTACTTC.

This clone has only a few counts. The chain joins TRBV4-1 to TRBJ1-6, with D tentatively TRBD1 (5 bases). The CDR3 sequence is 18 residues long. V was clipped by 1 base and J by 5 bases, with 18 bases between them. CDR1 and CDR2 from the germline V gene are MGHRA and YSYEKL. CDR3 DNA: TGCGCCAGCAGCCAAGCCACGCCCGGCAGGGCTAATAATTCACCCCTCCACTTT. Amino acid sequence: CASSQATPGRANNSPLHF.

This clone was seen just once. The CDR3 here is CASSQVGTSGANTGELFF. In DNA, the CDR3 is TGCGCCAGCAGCCAAGTGGGGACTAGCGGTGCGAACACCGGGGAGCTGTTTTTT. The chain combines TRBV4-3 with TRBJ2-2; the match to TRBD2 covers 11 bases. The CDR3 extends over 18 amino acids. Germline CDR1 LGHNA, CDR2 YSLEER. The V segment lost 1 base and the J segment 0 bases; nucleotides outside the gene matches: 4.

The rearrangement uses TRBV7-3 and TRBJ2-3; TRBD1 matches at 9 bases. Germline V gene sequence: CDR1 SGHTA, CDR2 FQGTGA. There are 15 residues in the CDR3. J lost 4 bases, V lost 0 bases, and 2 bases had no gene match. CDR3 DNA sequence: TGTGCCAGCAGCTTAACTGGGACAGGGCCAGATACGCAGTATTTT. This encodes CASSLTGTGPDTQYF. The complete variable domain, with remaining parts taken from reference TRBV7-3 and TRBJ2-3, reads GAGVSQTPSNKVTEKGKYVELRCDPISGHTALYWYRQSLGQGPEFLIYFQGTGAADDSGLPNDRFFAVRPEGSVSTLKIQRTERGDSAVYLCASSLTGTGPDTQYFGPGTRLTVL.

The rearrangement links TRBV19 to TRBJ2-5, with 7 bases lining up with TRBD1. The V gene's germline CDR1 is LNHDA and CDR2 SQIVND (reference sequence). The trim removed 6 bases at V and 3 bases at J, leaving 7 bases unmatched. The CDR3 extends over 14 amino acids. CDR3 sequence (DNA): TGTGCCAGTAGCTCCCGACAGGGAGAAGAGACCCAGTACTTC. It encodes CASSSRQGEETQYF.

This clone has a single count. This sequence joins TRBV6-5 and TRBJ1-6, with 10 bases fitting TRBD1. CDR3 size: 13 residues. Germline CDR1 MNHEY, CDR2 SVGAGI. With 8 bases clipped from V and 8 bases from J, the junction kept 3 bases outside the gene matches. CDR3 in amino acids: CASSGTGDSPLHF. DNA for the CDR3: TGTGCCAGCTCCGGGACAGGGGATTCACCCCTCCACTTT.

The chain couples TRBV18 to TRBJ2-7; tentatively, D is TRBD2 (5 bases). V was shortened by 5 bases and J by 2 bases, with 16 bases between the two germline ends. This CDR3 contains 15 residues. Germline lookup yields CDR1 KGHSH and CDR2 LQKENI. The CDR3 loop is CASSEGLSGAYEQYF. In DNA, the CDR3 is TGTGCCAGCTCAGAGGGTTTGTCTGGAGCCTACGAGCAGTACTTC.

The chain couples TRBV3-1 (or the pseudogene TRBV3-2) to TRBJ2-1, with 9 nucleotides matching TRBD1. The CDR3 is 15 residues long. Germline V CDR1 and CDR2: LGHDT, YNNKEL (reference sequence). J lost 6 bases, V lost 6 bases, and 9 bases had no gene match. In DNA form, the CDR3 reads TGTGCCAGCAGTTTAGGACAGGGGTTGGGCAATGAGCAGTTCTTC. This translates into CASSLGQGLGNEQFF.

The chain couples TRBV29-1 to TRBJ1-4; a weak D match, TRBD1 (5 bases). The CDR3 extends over 12 amino acids. V shed 7 bases and J shed 10 bases, with 16 bases lying between them. Germline CDR1 reads SQVTM; CDR2 reads ANQGSEA. CDR3 in DNA: TGCAGCGCGCTGATGTGGGGCTTAAAACTGTTTTTT. It specifies CSALMWGLKLFF.

The V gene is TRBV6-6, the J gene TRBJ1-5; TRBD1 agrees at 7 bases. The V gene's germline CDR1 is MNHNY and CDR2 SVGAGI (reference sequence). CDR3 length: 16 amino acids. J was trimmed by 4 bases and V by 0 bases; bases with no gene match: 6. CDR3 nucleotides: TGTGCCAGCAGTTACTCACCGACAGGGATGAATCAGCCCCAGCATTTT. It translates to CASSYSPTGMNQPQHF.

This sequence joins TRBV25-1 and TRBJ1-6, with 10 bases that match TRBD1. The CDR3 length is 16 residues. Trimming took 5 bases from V and 10 from J; bases not matched to a gene: 11. Germline-derived CDR1 and CDR2 are MGHDK and SYGVNS. The CDR3 coding sequence is TGTGCCAGCAGTAGCGGGTTCGGGACAGGGGAGTCACCCCTCCACTTT. Translating gives CASSSGFGTGESPLHF.

About this clone: Other DNA sequences from this sample encode an identical CDR3 as well. The CDR3 sequence is CASSIGHEQYF. CDR3 nucleotides: TGTGCCAGTAGTATTGGGCACGAGCAGTACTTC. V and J are TRBV19 and TRBJ2-7; no reliable D call. The V and J ends lost 3 bases and 5 bases respectively, with 5 bases between them. The CDR3 runs to 11 residues. From germline, CDR1 is LNHDA and CDR2 SQIVND (reference sequence).

V gene TRBV3-1 (or the pseudogene TRBV3-2) combines with J gene TRBJ1-1, with unresolved D. Germline-derived CDR1 and CDR2 are LGHDT and YNNKEL (reference sequence). Trimming removed 6 bases at V and 4 bases at J, with 12 bases between. This CDR3 region has 13 residues. The DNA for the CDR3 is TGTGCCAGCAGGTCGAGAGGGAGCACTGAAGCTTTCTTT. This gives the protein CASRSRGSTEAFF.

The V gene is TRBV6-2 or TRBV6-3, the J gene TRBJ2-5, with a weak D call TRBD1 (5 bases). Looked up from germline, CDR1 is MNHEY and CDR2 is SVGEGT. There are 14 residues in the CDR3. V lost 2 bases and J 4 bases, leaving 11 bases between the germline ends. CDR3 in amino acids: CASSYPPRGETQYF. In nucleotides, the CDR3 is TGTGCCAGCAGTTACCCACCTAGGGGAGAGACCCAGTACTTC.

This clone has only one observation. This sequence joins TRBV3-1 (or the pseudogene TRBV3-2) and TRBJ2-1; TRBD2 agrees at 8 bases. The V and J ends lost 6 bases and 10 bases, in that order; junction bases with no gene match: 8. CDR1 and CDR2 (germline): LGHDT, YNNKEL (reference sequence). This CDR3 has 13 amino acids. The CDR3 spells CASSHLAGREQFF. CDR3 nucleotides: TGTGCCAGCAGTCACCTAGCGGGCCGGGAGCAGTTCTTC.

This clone was found a few times. The rearrangement uses TRBV6-1 and TRBJ1-4; 10 positions agree with TRBD1. Germline values: CDR1 MNHNS, CDR2 SASEGT. The length of the CDR3 is 18 residues. J was trimmed by 5 bases and V by 0 bases; bases with no gene match: 9. The CDR3 reads CASSEAQDRGRRNEKLFF. Here the CDR3 DNA reads TGTGCCAGCAGTGAAGCTCAGGACAGGGGGAGAAGGAATGAAAAACTGTTTTTT.

The chain recombines TRBV6-5 with TRBJ1-1; no clear D gene. Per germline, CDR1 MNHEY and CDR2 SVGAGI. This CDR3 is 15 amino acids long. V was trimmed by 2 bases and J by 3 bases, leaving 13 bases between them. CDR3 in DNA: TGTGCCAGCAGTTACGACTTGGGTTTCTACACTGAAGCTTTCTTT. Translating it yields CASSYDLGFYTEAFF.